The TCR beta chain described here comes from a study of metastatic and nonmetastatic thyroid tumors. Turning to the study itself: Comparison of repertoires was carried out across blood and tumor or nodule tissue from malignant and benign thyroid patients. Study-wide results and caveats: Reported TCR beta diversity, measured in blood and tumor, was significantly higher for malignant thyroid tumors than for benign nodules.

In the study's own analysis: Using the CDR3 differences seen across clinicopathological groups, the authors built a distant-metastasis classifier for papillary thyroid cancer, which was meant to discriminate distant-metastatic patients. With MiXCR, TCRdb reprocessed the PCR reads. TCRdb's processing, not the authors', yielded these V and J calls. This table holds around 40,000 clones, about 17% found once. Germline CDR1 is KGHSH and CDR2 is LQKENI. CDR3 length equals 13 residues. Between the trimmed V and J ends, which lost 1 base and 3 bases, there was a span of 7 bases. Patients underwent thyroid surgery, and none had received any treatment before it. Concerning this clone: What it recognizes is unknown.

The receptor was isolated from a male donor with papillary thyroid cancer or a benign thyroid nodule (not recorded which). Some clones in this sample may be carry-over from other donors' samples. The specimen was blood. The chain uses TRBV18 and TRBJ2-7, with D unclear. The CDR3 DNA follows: TGTGCCAGCTCACCACAGACTGACTACGAGCAGTACTTC. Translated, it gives CASSPQTDYEQYF.